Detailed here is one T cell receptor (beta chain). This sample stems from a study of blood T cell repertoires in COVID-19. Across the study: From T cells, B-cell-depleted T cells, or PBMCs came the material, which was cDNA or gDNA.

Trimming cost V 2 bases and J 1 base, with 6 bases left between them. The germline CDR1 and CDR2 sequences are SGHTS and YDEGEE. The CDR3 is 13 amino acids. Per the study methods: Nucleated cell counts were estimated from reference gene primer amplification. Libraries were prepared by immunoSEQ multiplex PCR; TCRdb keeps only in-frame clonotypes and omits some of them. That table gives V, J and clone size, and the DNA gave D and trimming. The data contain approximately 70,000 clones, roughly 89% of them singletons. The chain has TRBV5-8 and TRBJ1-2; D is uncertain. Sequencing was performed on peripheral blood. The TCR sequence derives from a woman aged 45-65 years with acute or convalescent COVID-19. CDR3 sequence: CASSFRSNYGYTF. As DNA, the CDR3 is TGTGCCAGCAGCTTTAGGAGTAACTATGGCTACACCTTC.